What follows are 14 T cell receptor beta chains derived from one specimen sequenced in a study of T cells after yellow fever vaccination (dated by TCRdb to about 2019). To prepare the library, 5' RACE was applied. The listed sequencing device is Illumina NovaSeq 6000. In TCRdb, the public reads were trimmed at Q25 with fastp and aligned with MiXCR, with productive beta chains retained. One record per CDR3 amino acid sequence lists the most common genes and DNA. The sample table records 300,000 to 350,000 distinct CDR3 sequences; around 4.1% of these occur just once. Approximately 24% of the sample comes from the top ten. The sample's treatment or condition, from its label and the paper: live attenuated yellow fever vaccine strain. The specimen was PBMCs, collected 5 days after the yellow fever booster vaccination. The receptors here all came from a young man who received the YFV17D yellow fever vaccine.

This clonotype occurred many times. The V and J genes are TRBV10-2 and TRBJ2-3; 8 bases map to TRBD2. From germline, CDR1 is WSHSY and CDR2 SAAADI. The CDR3 loop spans 14 amino acids. The junction had 11 bases not matched to a gene; V was cut back by 10 bases and J by 5 bases. As DNA, the CDR3 is TGCGCCACCTCACCGCGGGGGGAGAGAGATACGCAGTATTTT. Translating it yields CATSPRGERDTQYF.

This clonotype has a count of ten or more. V gene TRBV5-1 combines with J gene TRBJ2-3; 12 nucleotides align to TRBD1. This CDR3 has 16 residues. Trimming at V came to 4 bases and at J to 3 bases, leaving 6 bases not matched to a gene. Germline V gene data show CDR1 as SGHRS and CDR2 as YFSETQ. The CDR3 DNA reads as TGCGCCAGCAGCGAGGGGACAGGGGGCGCAACAGATACGCAGTATTTT. Encoded protein: CASSEGTGGATDTQYF.

This clonotype occurred a few times. J is TRBJ2-1 and V is TRBV7-2; 8 bases are a match to TRBD2. With 3 bases clipped from V and 2 bases from J, the junction kept 3 bases outside the gene matches. Germline V lookup: CDR1 SGHTA, CDR2 FQGNSA. The CDR3 is made up of 15 amino acids. The CDR3 loop is CASSFVGLAYNEQFF. The CDR3 coding sequence is TGTGCCAGCAGCTTCGTGGGACTAGCCTACAATGAGCAGTTCTTC.

This clonotype came up many times. The rearrangement uses TRBV4-2 and TRBJ1-1; TRBD1 agrees at 7 bases. V dropped 4 bases and J dropped 0; count of bases not matched to a gene: 5. The CDR3 loop spans 15 amino acids. Looked up from germline, CDR1 is LGHNA and CDR2 is YNFKEQ. This chain's CDR3 is CASSPRQGMNTEAFF. The CDR3 DNA reads TGTGCCAGCAGCCCCCGACAGGGAATGAACACTGAAGCTTTCTTT.

This clonotype was recorded a few times. The chain uses TRBV7-2 and TRBJ2-5; D is ambiguous. The CDR3 runs 12 residues. From germline, CDR1 is SGHTA and CDR2 FQGNSA. V was cut by 2 bases and J by 6 bases, with 7 bases left in between. This CDR3 is CASSLISKTQYF. As DNA, the CDR3 is TGTGCCAGCAGCTTAATCAGTAAGACCCAGTACTTC.

V is TRBV4-1 and J is TRBJ2-3; TRBD2 matches at 9 bases. The V and J ends lost 0 bases and 2 bases, in that order; junction bases with no gene match: 6. The CDR3 is 17 residues long. From germline, CDR1 is MGHRA and CDR2 YSYEKL. The CDR3 coding sequence is TGCGCCAGCAGCCAAGATGCTAGCGGGGTTCCCACAGATACGCAGTATTTT. Its protein is CASSQDASGVPTDTQYF.

This clonotype was picked up many times. This rearrangement joins TRBV11-2 to TRBJ1-6; no reliable D call. Germline lookup yields CDR1 SGHAT and CDR2 FQNNGV. The CDR3 length is 15 residues. Deletions cut 2 bases from V and 7 bases from J, with 12 bases between. The CDR3 coding sequence is TGTGCCAGCAGCTTACTCGGTGACGGGAATTCACCCCTCCACTTT. It encodes CASSLLGDGNSPLHF. Full variable domain (remainder filled in from reference TRBV11-2 and TRBJ1-6): EAGVAQSPRYKIIEKRQSVAFWCNPISGHATLYWYQQILGQGPKLLIQFQNNGVVDDSQLPKDRFSAERLKGVDSTLKIQPAKLEDSAVYLCASSLLGDGNSPLHFGNGTRLTVT.

This clonotype was observed many times. This chain joins TRBV12-3 or TRBV12-4 and TRBJ1-6, with D unresolved. The CDR3 runs 16 residues. Trimming removed 3 bases at V and 7 bases at J, with 16 bases between. The CDR3: CASSFGGSELNSPLHF. For the CDR3, the DNA is TGTGCCAGCAGTTTCGGTGGCAGTGAGTTAAATTCACCCCTCCACTTT.

In this sample, this clonotype turned up many times. CDR3 in amino acids: CASSLAGNWVNEQFF. The CDR3 DNA reads TGCGCCAGCAGCTTGGCCGGTAACTGGGTCAATGAGCAGTTCTTC. The chain has TRBV5-1 and TRBJ2-1; D gene unclear. Trimming took off 0 bases at V and 6 bases at J, with 13 bases between the two ends. There are 15 residues in the CDR3. Germline V gene sequence: CDR1 SGHRS, CDR2 YFSETQ.

There are many counts of this clonotype. The chain is built from TRBV5-6 and TRBJ2-5, with 7 bases matching TRBD2. The length of the CDR3 is 13 residues. In germline, CDR1 is SGHDT, CDR2 YYEEEE. Losses at the gene ends were 4 bases for V and 4 bases for J; bases not matched to a gene: 4. CDR3 in DNA: TGTGCCAGCAGCCCGGGGGGTTTAGAGACCCAGTACTTC. It encodes CASSPGGLETQYF.

This clonotype appeared many times. The gene calls are TRBV7-2 and TRBJ1-2, with TRBD1 matching over 9 bases. The CDR3 consists of 15 residues. The J segment lost 4 bases and the V segment lost 6 bases, leaving 9 bases of the junction unmatched. Per germline, CDR1 SGHTA and CDR2 FQGNSA. The CDR3 reads CASSLGTGGGYGYTF. The CDR3 nucleotides read TGTGCCAGCAGTCTGGGTACAGGGGGCGGCTATGGCTACACCTTC.

There are a few counts of this clonotype. The chain has TRBV7-2 and TRBJ1-4, with D perhaps matching TRBD1 (6 bases). The CDR3 loop spans 15 amino acids. CDR1 SGHTA and CDR2 FQGNSA come from the germline V gene. V shed 2 bases and J shed 7 bases, with 14 bases lying between them. CDR3 loop: CASSLLGGSSEKLFF. CDR3 sequence (DNA): TGTGCCAGCAGCTTACTCGGGGGCTCTAGTGAAAAACTGTTTTTT.

The gene calls are TRBV10-3 and TRBJ2-5; D possibly uses TRBD1 or TRBD2 (5 bases each). The germline gives CDR1 ENHRY, CDR2 SYGVKD. Trimming cost V 6 bases and J 5 bases, with 16 bases left between them. The CDR3 is made up of 14 amino acids. CDR3 amino acids: CAISPGPEEETQYF. The CDR3 bases are TGTGCCATCAGCCCGGGACCAGAGGAGGAGACCCAGTACTTC.

This clonotype was picked up many times. The chain recombines TRBV7-9 with TRBJ1-5; D not resolved. The V end was cut by 1 base, the J end by 9 bases, with 7 bases between. Germline lookup yields CDR1 SEHNR and CDR2 FQNEAQ (reference sequence). This CDR3 region has 12 residues. CDR3 protein: CASSLDVGPQHF. Here the CDR3 DNA reads TGTGCCAGCAGCTTAGATGTGGGGCCCCAGCATTTT.